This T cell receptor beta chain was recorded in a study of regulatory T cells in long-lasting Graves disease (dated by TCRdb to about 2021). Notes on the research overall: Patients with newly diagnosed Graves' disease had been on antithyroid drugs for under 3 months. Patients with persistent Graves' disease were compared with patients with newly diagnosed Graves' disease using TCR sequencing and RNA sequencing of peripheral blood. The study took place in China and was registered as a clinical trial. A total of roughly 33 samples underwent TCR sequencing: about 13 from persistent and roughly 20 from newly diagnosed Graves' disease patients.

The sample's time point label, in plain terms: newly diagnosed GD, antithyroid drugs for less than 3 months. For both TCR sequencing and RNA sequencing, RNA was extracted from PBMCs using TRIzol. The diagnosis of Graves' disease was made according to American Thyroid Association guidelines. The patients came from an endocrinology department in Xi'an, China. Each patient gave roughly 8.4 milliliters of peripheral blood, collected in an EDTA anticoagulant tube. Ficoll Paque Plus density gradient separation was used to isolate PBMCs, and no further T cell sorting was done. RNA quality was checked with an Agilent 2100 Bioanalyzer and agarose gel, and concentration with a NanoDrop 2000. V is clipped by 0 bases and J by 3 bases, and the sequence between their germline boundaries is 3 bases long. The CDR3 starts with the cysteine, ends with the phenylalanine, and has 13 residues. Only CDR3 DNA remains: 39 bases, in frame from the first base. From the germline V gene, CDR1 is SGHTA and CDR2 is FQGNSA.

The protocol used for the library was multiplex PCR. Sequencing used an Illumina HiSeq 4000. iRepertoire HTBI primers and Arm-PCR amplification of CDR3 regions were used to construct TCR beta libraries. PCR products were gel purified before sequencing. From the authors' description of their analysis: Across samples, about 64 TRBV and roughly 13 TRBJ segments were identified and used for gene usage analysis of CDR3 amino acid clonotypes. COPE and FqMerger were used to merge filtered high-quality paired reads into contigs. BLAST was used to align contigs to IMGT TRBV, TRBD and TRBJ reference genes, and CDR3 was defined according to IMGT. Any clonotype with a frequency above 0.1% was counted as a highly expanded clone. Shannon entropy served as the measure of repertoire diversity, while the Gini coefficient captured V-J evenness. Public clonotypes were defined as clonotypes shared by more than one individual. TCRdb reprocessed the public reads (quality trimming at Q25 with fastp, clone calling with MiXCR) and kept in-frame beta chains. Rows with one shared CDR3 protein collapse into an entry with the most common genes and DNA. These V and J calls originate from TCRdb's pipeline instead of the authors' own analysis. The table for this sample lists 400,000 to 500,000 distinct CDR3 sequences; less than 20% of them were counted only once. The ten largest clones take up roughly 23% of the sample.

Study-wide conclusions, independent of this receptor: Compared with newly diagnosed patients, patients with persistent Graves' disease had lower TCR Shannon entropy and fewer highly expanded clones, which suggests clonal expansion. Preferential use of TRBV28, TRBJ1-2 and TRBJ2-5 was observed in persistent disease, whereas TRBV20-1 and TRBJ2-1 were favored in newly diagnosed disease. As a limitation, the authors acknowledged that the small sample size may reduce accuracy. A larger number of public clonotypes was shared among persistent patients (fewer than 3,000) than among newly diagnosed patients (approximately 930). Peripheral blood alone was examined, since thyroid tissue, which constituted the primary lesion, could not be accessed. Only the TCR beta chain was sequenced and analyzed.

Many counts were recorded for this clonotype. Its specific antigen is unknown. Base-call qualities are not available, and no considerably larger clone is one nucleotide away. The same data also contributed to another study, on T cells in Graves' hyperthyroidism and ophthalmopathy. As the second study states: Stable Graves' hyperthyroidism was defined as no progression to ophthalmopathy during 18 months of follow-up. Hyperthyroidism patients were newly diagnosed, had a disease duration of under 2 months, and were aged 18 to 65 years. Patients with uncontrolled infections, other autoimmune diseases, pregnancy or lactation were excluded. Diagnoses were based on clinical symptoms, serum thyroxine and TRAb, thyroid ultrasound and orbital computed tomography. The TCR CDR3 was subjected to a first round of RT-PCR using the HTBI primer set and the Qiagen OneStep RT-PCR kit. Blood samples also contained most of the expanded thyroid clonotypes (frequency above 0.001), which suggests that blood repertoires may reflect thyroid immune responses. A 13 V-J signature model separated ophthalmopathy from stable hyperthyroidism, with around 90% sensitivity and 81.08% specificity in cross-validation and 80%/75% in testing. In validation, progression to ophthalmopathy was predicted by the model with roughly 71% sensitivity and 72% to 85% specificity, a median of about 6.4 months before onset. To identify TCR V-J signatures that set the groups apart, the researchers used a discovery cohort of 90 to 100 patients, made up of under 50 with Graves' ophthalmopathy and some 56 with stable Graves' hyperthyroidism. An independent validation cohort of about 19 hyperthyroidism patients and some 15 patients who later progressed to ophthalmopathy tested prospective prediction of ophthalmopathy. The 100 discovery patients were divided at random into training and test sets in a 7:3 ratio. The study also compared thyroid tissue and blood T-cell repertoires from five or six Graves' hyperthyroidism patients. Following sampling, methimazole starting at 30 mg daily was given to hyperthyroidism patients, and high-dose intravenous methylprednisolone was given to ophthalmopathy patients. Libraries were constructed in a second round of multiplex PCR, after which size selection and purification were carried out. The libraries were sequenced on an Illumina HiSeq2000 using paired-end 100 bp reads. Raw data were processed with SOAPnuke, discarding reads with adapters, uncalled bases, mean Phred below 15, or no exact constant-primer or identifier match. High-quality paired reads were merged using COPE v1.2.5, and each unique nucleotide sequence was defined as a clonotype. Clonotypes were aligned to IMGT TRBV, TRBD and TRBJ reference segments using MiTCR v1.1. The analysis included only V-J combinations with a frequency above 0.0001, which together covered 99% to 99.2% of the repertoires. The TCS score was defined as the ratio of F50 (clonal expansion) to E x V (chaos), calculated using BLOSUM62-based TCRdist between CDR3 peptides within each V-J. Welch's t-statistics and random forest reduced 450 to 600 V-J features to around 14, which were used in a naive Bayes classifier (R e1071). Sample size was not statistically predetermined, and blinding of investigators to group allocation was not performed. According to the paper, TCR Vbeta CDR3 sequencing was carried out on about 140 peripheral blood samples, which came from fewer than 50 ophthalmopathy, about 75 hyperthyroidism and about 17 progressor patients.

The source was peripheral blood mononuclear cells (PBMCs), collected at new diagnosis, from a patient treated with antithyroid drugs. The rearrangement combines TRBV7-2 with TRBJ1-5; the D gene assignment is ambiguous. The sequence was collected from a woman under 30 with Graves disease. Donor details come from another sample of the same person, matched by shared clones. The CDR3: CASSLAHNQPQHF. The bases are TGTGCCAGCAGCTTAGCGCACAATCAGCCCCAGCATTTT.